This T cell receptor beta chain is from a study of blood T cell repertoires in COVID-19. This CDR3 has 15 amino acids. Losses at the gene ends were 2 bases for V and 5 bases for J; bases not matched to a gene: 6. The germline V gene encodes CDR1 SGDLS and CDR2 YYNGEE. TCRdb's table, derived via immunoSEQ multiplex PCR, lists solely in-frame clones and lacks some. The repertoire holds fewer than 450,000 clones, with around nine tenths as singletons. Sequencing was performed on PBMCs or T cells enriched from blood (not recorded which). V gene TRBV9 combines with J gene TRBJ1-4; 7 bases agree with TRBD1. The sequence was obtained from a woman under 30 who had recovered from COVID-19. CDR3 sequence: CASSVTGRSNEKLFF. CDR3 DNA: TGTGCCAGCAGCGTGACAGGGCGGAGCAATGAAAAACTGTTTTTT. Combining the CDR3 with reference TRBV9 and TRBJ1-4 gives the whole variable domain DSGVTQTPKHLITATGQRVTLRCSPRSGDLSVYWYQQSLDQGLQFLIQYYNGEERAKGNILERFSAQQFPDLHSELNLSSLELGDSALYFCASSVTGRSNEKLFFGSGTQLSVL.